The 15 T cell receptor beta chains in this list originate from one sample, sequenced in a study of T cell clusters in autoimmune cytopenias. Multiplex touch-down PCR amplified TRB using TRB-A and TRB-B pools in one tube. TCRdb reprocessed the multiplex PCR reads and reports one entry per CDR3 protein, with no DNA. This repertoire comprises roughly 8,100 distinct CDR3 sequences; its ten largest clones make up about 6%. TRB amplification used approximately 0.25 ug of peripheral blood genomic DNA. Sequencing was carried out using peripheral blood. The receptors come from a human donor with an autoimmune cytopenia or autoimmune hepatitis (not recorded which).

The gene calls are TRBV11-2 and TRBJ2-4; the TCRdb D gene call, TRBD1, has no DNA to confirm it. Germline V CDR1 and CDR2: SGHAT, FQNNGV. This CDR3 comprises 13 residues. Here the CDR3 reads CASSWARGNIQYF. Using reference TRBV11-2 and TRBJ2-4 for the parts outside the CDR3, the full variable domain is EAGVAQSPRYKIIEKRQSVAFWCNPISGHATLYWYQQILGQGPKLLIQFQNNGVVDDSQLPKDRFSAERLKGVDSTLKIQPAKLEDSAVYLCASSWARGNIQYFGAGTRLSVL.

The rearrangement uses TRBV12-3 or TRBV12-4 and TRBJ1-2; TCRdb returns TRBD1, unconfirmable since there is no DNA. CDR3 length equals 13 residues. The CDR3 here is CASSLQGAGGYTF.

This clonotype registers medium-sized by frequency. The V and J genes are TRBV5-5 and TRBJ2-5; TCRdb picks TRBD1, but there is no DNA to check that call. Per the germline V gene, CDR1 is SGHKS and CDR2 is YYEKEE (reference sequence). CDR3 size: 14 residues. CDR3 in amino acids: CASSWDRDKETQYF. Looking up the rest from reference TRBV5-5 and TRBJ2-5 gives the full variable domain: DAGVTQSPTHLIKTRGQQVTLRCSPISGHKSVSWYQQVLGQGPQFIFQYYEKEERGRGNFPDRFSARQFPNYSSELNVNALLLGDSALYLCASSWDRDKETQYFGPGTRLLVL.

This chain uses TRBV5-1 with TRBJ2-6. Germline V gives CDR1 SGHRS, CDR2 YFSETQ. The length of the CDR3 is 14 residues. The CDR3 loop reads CASSLDPGANVLTF.

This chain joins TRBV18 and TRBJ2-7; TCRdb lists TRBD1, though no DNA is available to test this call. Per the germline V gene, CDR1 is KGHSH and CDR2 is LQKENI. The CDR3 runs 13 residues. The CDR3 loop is CASSLSGQGEQYF. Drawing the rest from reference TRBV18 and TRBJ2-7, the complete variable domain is NAGVMQNPRHLVRRRGQEARLRCSPMKGHSHVYWYRQLPEEGLKFMVYLQKENIIDESGMPKERFSAEFPKEGPSILRIQQVVRGDSAAYFCASSLSGQGEQYFGPGTRLTVT.

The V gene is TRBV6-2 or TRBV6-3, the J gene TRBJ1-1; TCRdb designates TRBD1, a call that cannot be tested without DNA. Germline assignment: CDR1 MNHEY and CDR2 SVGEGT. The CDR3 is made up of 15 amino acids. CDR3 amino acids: CASSPLDRVNTEAFF.

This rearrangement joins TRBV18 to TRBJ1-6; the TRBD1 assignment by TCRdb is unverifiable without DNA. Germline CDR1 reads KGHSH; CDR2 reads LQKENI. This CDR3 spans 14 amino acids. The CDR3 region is CASSAGSANSPLHF.

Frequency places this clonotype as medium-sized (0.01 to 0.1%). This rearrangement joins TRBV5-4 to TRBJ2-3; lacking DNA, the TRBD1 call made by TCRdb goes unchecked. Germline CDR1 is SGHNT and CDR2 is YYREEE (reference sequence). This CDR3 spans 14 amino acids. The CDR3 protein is CASSSGQTGDTQYF.

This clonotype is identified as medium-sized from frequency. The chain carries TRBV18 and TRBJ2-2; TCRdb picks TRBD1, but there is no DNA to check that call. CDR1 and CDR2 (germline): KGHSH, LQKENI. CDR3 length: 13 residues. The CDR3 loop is CASSDRNTGELFF.

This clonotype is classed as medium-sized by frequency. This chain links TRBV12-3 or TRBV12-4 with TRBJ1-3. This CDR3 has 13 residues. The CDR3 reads CASSLEGGNTIYF.

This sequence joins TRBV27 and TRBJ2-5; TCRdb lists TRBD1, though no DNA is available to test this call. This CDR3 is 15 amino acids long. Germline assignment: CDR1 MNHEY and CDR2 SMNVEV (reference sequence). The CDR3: CASMFGSGGVGTQYF.

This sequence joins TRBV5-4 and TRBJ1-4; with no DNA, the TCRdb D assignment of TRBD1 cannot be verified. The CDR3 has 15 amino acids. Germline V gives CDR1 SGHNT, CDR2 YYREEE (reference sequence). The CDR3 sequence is CASSGSGGLGEKLFF.

CDR3 in amino acids: CASSTGFTEAFF. The chain couples TRBV19 to TRBJ1-1. Germline V gene lookup returns CDR1 LNHDA and CDR2 SQIVND (reference sequence). This CDR3 has 12 amino acids.

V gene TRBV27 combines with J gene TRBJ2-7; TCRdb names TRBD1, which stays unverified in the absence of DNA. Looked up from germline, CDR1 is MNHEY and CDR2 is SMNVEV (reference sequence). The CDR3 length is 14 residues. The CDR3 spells CASSFRAGFHEQYF.

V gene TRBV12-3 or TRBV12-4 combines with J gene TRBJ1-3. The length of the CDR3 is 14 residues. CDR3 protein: CASSRTGSGNTIYF.